The present entry profiles one T cell receptor (beta chain) with its context. This entry is derived from a study of T cells after somatic rescue of genetic block. CDR3 length equals 13 residues. Germline V gives CDR1 SNHLY, CDR2 FYNNEI. V lost 6 bases to trimming and J lost 2 bases, with 8 bases between them. TCRdb keeps only in-frame clones here, not all; method: immunoSEQ multiplex PCR. The repertoire includes tens of thousands of clones, about nine tenths of them detected once, and roughly 1.7% sits in the top ten. The clonotype was recovered from a woman younger than 30. The source material was peripheral blood mononuclear cells (PBMCs). The chain uses TRBV2 and TRBJ2-1, with TRBD1 as a possible D gene (6 bases). CDR3 amino acids: CASSQGTYNEQFF. Written as DNA, the CDR3 is TGTGCCAGCAGCCAGGGGACCTACAATGAGCAGTTCTTC.